This T cell receptor (beta chain) was sequenced during a study of blood T cell repertoires in COVID-19. Study-wide context: Spain, Italy and the United States supplied samples that represented acute and convalescent COVID-19.

J lost 4 bases, V lost 5 bases, and 3 bases had no gene match. The CDR3 runs 13 residues. From germline, CDR1 is SQVTM and CDR2 ANQGSEA. Authors' data handling: Scientists estimated how many nucleated cells there were by amplifying reference gene primers. Sequencing used immunoSEQ multiplex PCR; TCRdb keeps in-frame clones, though not all of them. V and J calls and clone size come straight from that table; D and trimming were deduced from the DNA. Among 150,000 to 200,000 clones listed, 85% were seen once. The genes are TRBV29-1 and TRBJ2-7; 12 positions match TRBD2. The sequence derives from a human donor with acute or convalescent COVID-19. The donor label of this sample is uncertain. Input material: peripheral blood. The CDR3 nucleotides are TGCAGCGTTCAGACTAGCGGGGGTTACGAGCAGTACTTC. It yields the protein CSVQTSGGYEQYF.